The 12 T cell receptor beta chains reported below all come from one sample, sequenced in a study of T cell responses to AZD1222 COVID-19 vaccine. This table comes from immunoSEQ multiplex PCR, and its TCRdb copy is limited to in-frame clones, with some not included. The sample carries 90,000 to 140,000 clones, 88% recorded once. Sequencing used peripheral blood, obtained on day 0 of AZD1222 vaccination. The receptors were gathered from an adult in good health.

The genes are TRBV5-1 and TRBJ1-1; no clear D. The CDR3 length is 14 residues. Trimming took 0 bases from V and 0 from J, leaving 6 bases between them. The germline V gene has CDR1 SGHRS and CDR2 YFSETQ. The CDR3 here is CASSLAQMNTEAFF. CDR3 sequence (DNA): TGCGCCAGCAGCTTGGCACAGATGAACACTGAAGCTTTCTTT.

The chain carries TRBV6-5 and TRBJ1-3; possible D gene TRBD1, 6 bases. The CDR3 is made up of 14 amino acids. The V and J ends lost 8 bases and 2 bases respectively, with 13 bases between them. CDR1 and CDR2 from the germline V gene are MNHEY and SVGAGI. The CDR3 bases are TGTGCCAGCCGTCGGGACAAGGCTGGAAACACCATATATTTT. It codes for CASRRDKAGNTIYF.

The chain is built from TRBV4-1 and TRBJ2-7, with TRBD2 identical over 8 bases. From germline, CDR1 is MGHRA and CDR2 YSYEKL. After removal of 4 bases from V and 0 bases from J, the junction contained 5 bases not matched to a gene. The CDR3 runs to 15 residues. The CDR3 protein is CASSLSGGSSYEQYF. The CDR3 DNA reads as TGCGCCAGCAGCCTAAGCGGGGGTAGCTCCTACGAGCAGTACTTC.

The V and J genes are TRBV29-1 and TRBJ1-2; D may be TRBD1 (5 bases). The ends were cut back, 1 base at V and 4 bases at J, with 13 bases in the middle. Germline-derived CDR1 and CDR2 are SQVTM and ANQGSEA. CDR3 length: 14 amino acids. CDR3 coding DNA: TGCAGCGTTGAAGTCACAGGAGGATTCTATGGCTACACCTTC. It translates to CSVEVTGGFYGYTF.

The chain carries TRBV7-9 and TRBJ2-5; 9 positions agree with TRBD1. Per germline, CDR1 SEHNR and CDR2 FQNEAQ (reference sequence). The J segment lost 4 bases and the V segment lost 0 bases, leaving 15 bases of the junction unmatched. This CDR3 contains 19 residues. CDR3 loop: CASSLAVLRDREGAETQYF. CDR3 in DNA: TGTGCCAGCAGCTTAGCGGTTCTCCGGGACAGGGAGGGGGCAGAGACCCAGTACTTC.

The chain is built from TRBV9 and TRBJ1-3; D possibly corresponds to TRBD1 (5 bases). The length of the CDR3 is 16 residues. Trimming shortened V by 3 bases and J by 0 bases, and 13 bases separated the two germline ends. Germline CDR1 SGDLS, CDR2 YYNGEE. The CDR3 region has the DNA TGTGCCAGCAGCGCAGCTGGGGCCTTCTCTGGAAACACCATATATTTT. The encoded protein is CASSAAGAFSGNTIYF. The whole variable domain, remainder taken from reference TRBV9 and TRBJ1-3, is DSGVTQTPKHLITATGQRVTLRCSPRSGDLSVYWYQQSLDQGLQFLIQYYNGEERAKGNILERFSAQQFPDLHSELNLSSLELGDSALYFCASSAAGAFSGNTIYFGEGSWLTVV.

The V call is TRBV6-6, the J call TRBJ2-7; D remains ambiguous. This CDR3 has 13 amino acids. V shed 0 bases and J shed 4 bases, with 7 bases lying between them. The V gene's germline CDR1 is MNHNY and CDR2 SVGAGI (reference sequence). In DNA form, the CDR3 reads TGTGCCAGCAGTTACTCGAAAGGGTACGAGCAGTACTTC. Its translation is CASSYSKGYEQYF.

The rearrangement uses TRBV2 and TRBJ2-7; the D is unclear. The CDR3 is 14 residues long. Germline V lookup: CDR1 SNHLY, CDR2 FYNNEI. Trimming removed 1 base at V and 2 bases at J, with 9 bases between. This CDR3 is CASSEGGGAYEQYF. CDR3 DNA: TGTGCCAGCAGTGAAGGGGGTGGTGCCTACGAGCAGTACTTC.

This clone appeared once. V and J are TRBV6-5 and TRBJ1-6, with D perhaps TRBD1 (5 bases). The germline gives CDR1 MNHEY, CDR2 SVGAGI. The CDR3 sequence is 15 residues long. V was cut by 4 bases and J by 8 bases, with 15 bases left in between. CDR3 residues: CASSFMGRPDSPLHF. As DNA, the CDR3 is TGTGCCAGCAGTTTTATGGGGCGACCGGATTCACCCCTCCACTTT.

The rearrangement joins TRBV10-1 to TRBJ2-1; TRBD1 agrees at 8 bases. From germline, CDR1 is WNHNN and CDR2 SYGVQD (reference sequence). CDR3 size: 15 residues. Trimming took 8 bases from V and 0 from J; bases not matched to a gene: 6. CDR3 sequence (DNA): TGCGCCAGCCAACGGGACAGGAGCTCCTACAATGAGCAGTTCTTC. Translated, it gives CASQRDRSSYNEQFF.

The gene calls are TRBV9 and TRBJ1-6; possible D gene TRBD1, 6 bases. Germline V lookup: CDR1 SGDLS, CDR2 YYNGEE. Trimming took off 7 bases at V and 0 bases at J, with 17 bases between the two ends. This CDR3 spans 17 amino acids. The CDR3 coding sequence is TGTGCCAGCGCCGGGGGGACACAGAGCTCCTATAATTCACCCCTCCACTTT. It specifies CASAGGTQSSYNSPLHF.

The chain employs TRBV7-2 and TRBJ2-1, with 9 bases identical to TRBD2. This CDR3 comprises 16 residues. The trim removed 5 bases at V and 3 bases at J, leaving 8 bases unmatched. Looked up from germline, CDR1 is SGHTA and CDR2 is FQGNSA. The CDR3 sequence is CASSMSGGTLYNEQFF. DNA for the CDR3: TGTGCCAGCAGCATGAGCGGGGGGACCCTCTACAATGAGCAGTTCTTC.